These T cell receptor beta chains were read from a single sample in a study of blood T cell repertoires in COVID-19. Measured with immunoSEQ multiplex PCR; TCRdb has only the in-frame clones, and not every one. The sample yields around 260,000 clones, roughly 85% seen once. The material sequenced was peripheral blood. The receptors shown here come from a human donor in a cohort sampled during active COVID-19. Both conserved end residues are trimmed from each CDR3.

v_gene: TRBV4-1
j_gene: TRBJ1-2
CDR3aa: ASRSYLRDYGYT

v_gene: TRBV5-5
j_gene: TRBJ2-1
CDR3aa: ASSLVGRYNEQF

v_gene: TRBV19
j_gene: TRBJ2-2
CDR3aa: ASRNWQGRTGELF

v_gene: TRBV21-1
j_gene: TRBJ2-7
CDR3aa: ATTSFTDEQY

v_gene: TRBV3-1/TRBV3-2
j_gene: TRBJ2-1
CDR3aa: ASSQRTSGRWGEQF

v_gene: TRBV29-1
j_gene: TRBJ2-7
CDR3aa: SVSPRPSGDEQY

v_gene: TRBV7-9
j_gene: TRBJ2-7
CDR3aa: ASSLDTGGYEQY

v_gene: TRBV5-1
j_gene: TRBJ2-2
CDR3aa: ASSLAPTGELF

v_gene: TRBV3-1/TRBV3-2
j_gene: TRBJ2-2
CDR3aa: ASSQVSGSTGELF

v_gene: TRBV9
j_gene: TRBJ1-3
CDR3aa: ASSAGQRSGNTIY

v_gene: TRBV18
j_gene: TRBJ2-1
CDR3aa: ASSTGGNNEQF

v_gene: TRBV19
j_gene: TRBJ2-3
CDR3aa: ASSPRSGSSDTQY

v_gene: TRBV6-1
j_gene: TRBJ1-5
CDR3aa: ASSESGTGGGQPQH

v_gene: TRBV18
j_gene: TRBJ1-2
CDR3aa: ASSPPTGRYGYT

v_gene: TRBV9
j_gene: TRBJ2-2
CDR3aa: ASSDRYTGELF

v_gene: TRBV5-1
j_gene: TRBJ2-7
CDR3aa: ASSTSGSSYEQY

v_gene: TRBV9
j_gene: TRBJ2-6
CDR3aa: ASSETLAGGSGANVLT

v_gene: TRBV6-5
j_gene: TRBJ2-7
CDR3aa: ASRNRGGNSYEQY

v_gene: TRBV7-9
j_gene: TRBJ2-7
CDR3aa: ASSFLAGAWDEQY

v_gene: TRBV10-3
j_gene: TRBJ1-2
CDR3aa: AISAPGTGAYGYT

v_gene: TRBV6-5
j_gene: TRBJ2-1
CDR3aa: AATGTSPNEQF

v_gene: TRBV6-6
j_gene: TRBJ2-3
CDR3aa: ASSYPKGGATDTQY

v_gene: TRBV3-1/TRBV3-2
j_gene: TRBJ2-2
CDR3aa: ASSQGLARAGELF

v_gene: TRBV7-9
j_gene: TRBJ2-7
CDR3aa: ASSPRQGAYEQY

v_gene: TRBV2
j_gene: TRBJ2-7
CDR3aa: ASSDKSGLDSYEQY

v_gene: TRBV30
j_gene: TRBJ2-3
CDR3aa: ARTRTSALSDTQY

v_gene: TRBV7-9
j_gene: TRBJ1-1
CDR3aa: ASSPDEGVWTEAF

v_gene: TRBV5-1
j_gene: TRBJ2-1
CDR3aa: ASSADSPNEQF

v_gene: TRBV23-1
j_gene: TRBJ2-2
CDR3aa: ASVHVTSGRARTGELF

v_gene: TRBV28
j_gene: TRBJ2-3
CDR3aa: ASSHRQGGTDTQY

v_gene: TRBV6-4
j_gene: TRBJ2-2
CDR3aa: ASSGSPGTGELF

v_gene: TRBV6-5
j_gene: TRBJ2-7
CDR3aa: ASSYSRPPSIYEQY

v_gene: TRBV5-1
j_gene: TRBJ1-1
CDR3aa: ASTAQENTEAF

v_gene: TRBV24-1
j_gene: TRBJ2-7
CDR3aa: ATSDNGRAETQY

v_gene: TRBV6-5
j_gene: TRBJ2-2
CDR3aa: ASSYSSLLNTGELF

v_gene: TRBV7-9
j_gene: TRBJ1-3
CDR3aa: ASSLGQQVGNTIY

v_gene: TRBV6-2/TRBV6-3
j_gene: TRBJ1-5
CDR3aa: ASSYSGQGHQPQH

v_gene: TRBV6-1
j_gene: TRBJ1-4
CDR3aa: ASSEAGGSNEKLF

v_gene: TRBV9
j_gene: TRBJ2-1
CDR3aa: ASSVSGRINEQF

v_gene: TRBV28
j_gene: TRBJ2-5
CDR3aa: ASSSVEEGPQETQY

v_gene: TRBV18
j_gene: TRBJ1-1
CDR3aa: ASSPAGNTEAF

v_gene: TRBV28
j_gene: TRBJ2-1
CDR3aa: ASSFTRASGSNEQF

v_gene: TRBV10-3
j_gene: TRBJ1-4
CDR3aa: AISEATPTQGEKLF

v_gene: TRBV30
j_gene: TRBJ2-5
CDR3aa: AWSNQETQY

v_gene: TRBV29-1
j_gene: TRBJ2-7
CDR3aa: SVGRLAEGGDEQY

v_gene: TRBV19
j_gene: TRBJ2-5
CDR3aa: ASSTGTSGYETQY

v_gene: TRBV3-1/TRBV3-2
j_gene: TRBJ2-4
CDR3aa: ASSQGATGLAKNIQY